The present T cell receptor beta chain was sequenced within a study of T-cell reconstitution after alpha-beta-depleted transplantation in children. General study results and limits: T-cell counts and diversity at one year following transplant were attributed mainly to newly produced T cells. By about two months after transplant, alpha-beta T cells reportedly arose from several hundred graft clones that had expanded. Diversity of TCRbeta at day 60 was high in some patients, arising from surviving recipient T cells and thymic progenitors.

About this clonotype itself: No antigen is known for it.

Trimming removed 5 bases from V and 6 bases from J; junction bases left unmatched: 12. Per germline, CDR1 SEHNR and CDR2 FQNEAQ (reference sequence). This CDR3 contains 17 residues. Unique molecular identifiers were incorporated during preparation of the TCRbeta library. TCRdb reprocessed the PCR reads with MiXCR, giving one entry per CDR3 protein. The sample holds about 100,000 distinct CDR3 sequences, about 6% seen once. Material: PBMCs, mostly from graft donor cells, obtained 360 days after TCRalphabeta/CD19-depleted stem cell transplant. This receptor was obtained from a male patient aged 2-15 years who had a stem cell transplant for acute lymphoblastic leukemia, so the T cells may come from the graft donor. This chain links TRBV7-9 with TRBJ2-2; 10 bases are shared with TRBD2. The CDR3 region is CASSPRASGGMAGELFF. The CDR3, as DNA: TGTGCCAGCAGCCCCCGGGCTAGCGGGGGTATGGCCGGGGAGCTGTTTTTT.